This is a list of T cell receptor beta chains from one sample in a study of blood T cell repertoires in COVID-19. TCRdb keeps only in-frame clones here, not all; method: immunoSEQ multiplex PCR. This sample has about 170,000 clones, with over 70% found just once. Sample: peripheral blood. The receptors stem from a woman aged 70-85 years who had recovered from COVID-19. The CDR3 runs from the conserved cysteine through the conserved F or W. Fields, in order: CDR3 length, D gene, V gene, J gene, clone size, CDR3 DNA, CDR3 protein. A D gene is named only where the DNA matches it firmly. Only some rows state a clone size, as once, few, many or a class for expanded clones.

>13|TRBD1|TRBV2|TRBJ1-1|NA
TGTGCCAGCAAACAGGGGGGGAACACTGAAGCTTTCTTT
CASKQGGNTEAFF
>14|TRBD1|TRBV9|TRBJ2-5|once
TGTGCCAGCAGCACCGGGACAGACCGGGAGACCCAGTACTTC
CASSTGTDRETQYF
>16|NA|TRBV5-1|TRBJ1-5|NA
TGCGCCAGCAGCTTGGGTGACCCGGCGGGCAATCAGCCCCAGCATTTT
CASSLGDPAGNQPQHF
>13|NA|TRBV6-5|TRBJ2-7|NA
TGTGCCAGCAGTTACCGACAGACCTACGAGCAGTACTTC
CASSYRQTYEQYF
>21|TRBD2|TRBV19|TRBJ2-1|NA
TGTGCCAGTAGTATAGGGGGGACTAGCGGGAGGGCCGGGTCTATCCACAATGAGCAGTTCTTC
CASSIGGTSGRAGSIHNEQFF
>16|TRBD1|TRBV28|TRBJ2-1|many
TGTGCCAGCAGCCCCCTCGACAGGGCCGTATTCGATGAGCAGTTCTTC
CASSPLDRAVFDEQFF
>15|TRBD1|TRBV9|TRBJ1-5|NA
TGTGCCAGCAGCGGATCAGGGGGCCACAATCAGCCCCAGCATTTT
CASSGSGGHNQPQHF
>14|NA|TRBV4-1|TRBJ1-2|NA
TGCGCCAGCTCCCGGGGAGGGGGATTCTATGGCTACACCTTC
CASSRGGGFYGYTF
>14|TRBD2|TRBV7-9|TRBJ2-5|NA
TGTGCCAGCAGCCTGGGACTAGCGGGAGAGACCCAGTACTTC
CASSLGLAGETQYF
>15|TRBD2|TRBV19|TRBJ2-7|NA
TGTGCCAGTAGTGGGCGACTAGCGGGAGGGGGCGAGCAGTACTTC
CASSGRLAGGGEQYF
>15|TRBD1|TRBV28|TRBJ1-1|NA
TGTGCCAGCAGTTACAACAGGGGCTGGTTCGCTGAAGCTTTCTTT
CASSYNRGWFAEAFF
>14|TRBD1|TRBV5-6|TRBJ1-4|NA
TGTGCCAGCAGTTACAGGGGATATAATGAAAAACTGTTTTTT
CASSYRGYNEKLFF
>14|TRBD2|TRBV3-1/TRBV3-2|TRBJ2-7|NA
TGTGCCAGCAGCCAAGGACGGGGGGGGTACGAGCAGTACTTC
CASSQGRGGYEQYF
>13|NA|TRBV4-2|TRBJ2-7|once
TGTGCCAGCAGCCAAGGGTCCCTAGGCGAGCAGTACTTC
CASSQGSLGEQYF
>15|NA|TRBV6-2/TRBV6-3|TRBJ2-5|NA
TGTGCCAGCAGTTACTCGCCAGGACTTGTGGAGACCCAGTACTTC
CASSYSPGLVETQYF
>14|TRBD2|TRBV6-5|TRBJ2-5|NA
TGTGCCAGCAGCCTAGCGGGAGGGCCTGAGACCCAGTACTTC
CASSLAGGPETQYF
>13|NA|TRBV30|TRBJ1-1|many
TGTGCCTGGAGTCTTAGGAGGGGCACTGAAGCTTTCTTT
CAWSLRRGTEAFF
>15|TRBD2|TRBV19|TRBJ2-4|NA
TGTGCCAGTAGTACCGGACTAGCGGGGCGTGGCATTCAGTACTTC
CASSTGLAGRGIQYF
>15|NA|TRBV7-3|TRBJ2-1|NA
TGTGCCAGCAGCTCCGACGGGAGACTTGGCAATGAGCAGTTCTTC
CASSSDGRLGNEQFF
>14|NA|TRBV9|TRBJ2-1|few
TGTGCCAGCAGCGTAGGGCGGGGAAACAATGAGCAGTTCTTC
CASSVGRGNNEQFF
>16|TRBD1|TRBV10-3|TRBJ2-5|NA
TGTGCCATCAGTGACCCCGCGGGACAGGGTTTGGAGACCCAGTACTTC
CAISDPAGQGLETQYF
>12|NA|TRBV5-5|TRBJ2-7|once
TGTGCCAGCAGCCGGACAGACTACGAGCAGTACTTC
CASSRTDYEQYF
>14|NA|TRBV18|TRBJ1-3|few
TGTGCCAGCTCACCCCCGGTCCCTGGAAACACCATATATTTT
CASSPPVPGNTIYF
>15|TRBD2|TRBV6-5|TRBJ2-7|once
TGTGCCAGCAGGGCCCCCGGGGGGGCTGGGTACGAGCAGTACTTC
CASRAPGGAGYEQYF
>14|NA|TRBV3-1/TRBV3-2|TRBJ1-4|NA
TGTGCCAGCAGCCTAGGACACGTTAATGAAAAACTGTTTTTT
CASSLGHVNEKLFF
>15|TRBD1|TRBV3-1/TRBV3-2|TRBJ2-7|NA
TGTGCCAGCAGCGCCCCGGGACAGGGGACCTACGAGCAGTACTTC
CASSAPGQGTYEQYF
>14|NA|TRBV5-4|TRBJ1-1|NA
TGTGCCAGCAGCGTGAGGGCGGGGGACACTGAAGCTTTCTTT
CASSVRAGDTEAFF
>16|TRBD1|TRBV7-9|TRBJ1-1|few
TGTGCCAGCAGCCTAGGGGCAGGGGGCCAGGGCACTGAAGCTTTCTTT
CASSLGAGGQGTEAFF
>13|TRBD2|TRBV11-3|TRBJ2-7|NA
TGTGCCAGCAGCTTTGGCGGGAGGTACGAGCAGTACTTC
CASSFGGRYEQYF
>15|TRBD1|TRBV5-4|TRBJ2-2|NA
TGTGCCAGCAGCTCGGGGACAGGGGGCACCGGGGAGCTGTTTTTT
CASSSGTGGTGELFF
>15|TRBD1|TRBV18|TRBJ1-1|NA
TGTGCCAGCTCCAGGGGGTTGCAACCCAACACTGAAGCTTTCTTT
CASSRGLQPNTEAFF
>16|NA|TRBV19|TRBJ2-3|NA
TGTGCCAGTACCAACTCCGCGGGGCCTTCGGGAGATACGCAGTATTTT
CASTNSAGPSGDTQYF
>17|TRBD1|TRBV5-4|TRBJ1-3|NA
TGTGCCAGCAGCTCCACCCCCACAGGGGTCGGCAGGAACACCATATATTTT
CASSSTPTGVGRNTIYF
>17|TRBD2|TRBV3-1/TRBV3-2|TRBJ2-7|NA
TGTGCCAGCAGCCCCAGGACTAGCGGGAGCACCTCCTACGAGCAGTACTTC
CASSPRTSGSTSYEQYF
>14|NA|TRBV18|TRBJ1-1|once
TGTGCCAGCTCACCATCGAGGGTGGAAGCTGAAGCTTTCTTT
CASSPSRVEAEAFF
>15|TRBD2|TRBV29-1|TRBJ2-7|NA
TGCAGCGCCCGGAGGGGACTAGCGGGAGTGAGCGAGCAGTACTTC
CSARRGLAGVSEQYF
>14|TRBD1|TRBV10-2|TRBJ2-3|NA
TGCGCCAGCGGAGACAGGGTCAGCACAGATACGCAGTATTTT
CASGDRVSTDTQYF
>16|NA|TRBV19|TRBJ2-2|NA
TGTGCCAGTAGGGGGTGGGCCCCGGGGGACACCGGGGAGCTGTTTTTT
CASRGWAPGDTGELFF
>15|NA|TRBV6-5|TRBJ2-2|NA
TGTGCCAGCAGTCCCGGGACTTCTAACACCGGGGAGCTGTTTTTT
CASSPGTSNTGELFF
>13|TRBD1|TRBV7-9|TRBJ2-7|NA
TGTGCCAGCAGCACCCAGGGGGCCCGGGAGCAGTACTTC
CASSTQGAREQYF
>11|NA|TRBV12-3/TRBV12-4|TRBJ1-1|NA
TGTGCCAGCCACCAGGGGTTTGAAGCTTTCTTT
CASHQGFEAFF
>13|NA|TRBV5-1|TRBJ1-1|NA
TGCGCCAGCAGCTTGCAGGGCTACACTGAAGCTTTCTTT
CASSLQGYTEAFF
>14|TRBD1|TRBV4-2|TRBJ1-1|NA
TGTGCCAGCAGCCAGACAGGGGTAGGCACTGAAGCTTTCTTT
CASSQTGVGTEAFF
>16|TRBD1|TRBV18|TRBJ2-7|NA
TGTGCCAGCTCACCACCGGAAGGGACAGGGTTCCACGAGCAGTACTTC
CASSPPEGTGFHEQYF
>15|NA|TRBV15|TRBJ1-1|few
TGTGCCACCAGCAGAGCCACAGACCAGAACACTGAAGCTTTCTTT
CATSRATDQNTEAFF
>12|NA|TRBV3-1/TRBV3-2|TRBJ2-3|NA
TGTGCCAGCAGCCAGGGCATAGATACGCAGTATTTT
CASSQGIDTQYF
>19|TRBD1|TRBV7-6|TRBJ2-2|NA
TGTGCCAGCAGCTTGATACCCCCAACCGGGCAGGGGGTGACCGGGGAGCTGTTTTTT
CASSLIPPTGQGVTGELFF